Given below is one TCR beta chain in context. This entry is derived from a study of T cell changes during pregnancy in multiple sclerosis. The CDR3 length is 15 residues. V dropped 0 bases and J dropped 6; count of bases not matched to a gene: 8. Germline V gene data show CDR1 as SGDLS and CDR2 as YYNGEE. The method was immunoSEQ multiplex PCR; TCRdb's version includes in-frame clones alone and lacks a portion of them. The sample carries tens of thousands of clones, around 90% recorded once. The receptor was isolated from a female donor in good health, enrolled as a control in a pregnancy study. Specimen: peripheral blood, collected in the first trimester of pregnancy. The V gene is TRBV9, the J gene TRBJ2-7; 8 bases agree with TRBD2. The CDR3 nucleotides are TGTGCCAGCAGCGTAGACGGTAGCGGGGAGGGCGAGCAGTACTTC. This sequence encodes CASSVDGSGEGEQYF.